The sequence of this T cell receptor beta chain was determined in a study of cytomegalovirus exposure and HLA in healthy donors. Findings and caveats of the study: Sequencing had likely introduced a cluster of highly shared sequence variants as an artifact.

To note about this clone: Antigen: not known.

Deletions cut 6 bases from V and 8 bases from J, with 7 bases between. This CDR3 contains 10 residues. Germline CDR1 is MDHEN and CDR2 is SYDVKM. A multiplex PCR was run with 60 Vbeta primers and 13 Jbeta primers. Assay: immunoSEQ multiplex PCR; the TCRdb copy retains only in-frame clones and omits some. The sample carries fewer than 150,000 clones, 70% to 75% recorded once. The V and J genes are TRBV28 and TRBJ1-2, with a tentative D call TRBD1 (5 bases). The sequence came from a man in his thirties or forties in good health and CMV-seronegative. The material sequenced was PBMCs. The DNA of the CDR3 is TGTGCCAGCAGGGGGCGAGGCTACACCTTC. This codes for CASRGRGYTF.